A selection of T cell receptor beta chains follows, all from one sample in a study of blood T cell repertoires in COVID-19. Generated by immunoSEQ multiplex PCR, the TCRdb table keeps only in-frame clones and is missing some. The sample shows around 300,000 clones, approximately 90% of them seen only once. The sample was peripheral blood. The source is a woman aged 25 to 39 with COVID-19, enrolled during active disease. CDR3s include the opening cysteine and the closing phenylalanine or tryptophan.

j_call | v_call | cdr3_aa
TRBJ1-1 | TRBV10-3 | CAIRGGTEAFF
TRBJ2-5 | TRBV30 | CAWSAGQGQETQYF
TRBJ2-7 | TRBV28 | CASSPQGVPYEQYF
TRBJ1-2 | TRBV7-3 | CASSMSHQTSYGYTF
TRBJ2-5 | TRBV9 | CASSVGPQETQYF
TRBJ2-7 | TRBV27 | CASSLVGGSYEQYF
TRBJ1-1 | TRBV28 | CASSLSGGAFF
TRBJ1-4 | TRBV2 | CASSRTGGEKLFF
TRBJ1-2 | TRBV2 | CASSPGGYGYTF
TRBJ2-7 | TRBV14 | CASSQVWLAGAEQYF
TRBJ2-1 | TRBV27 | CASSLSIWGDNEQFF
TRBJ1-1 | TRBV18 | CASSTDTVNTEAFF
TRBJ1-4 | TRBV5-1 | CASSPGQANEKLFF
TRBJ2-5 | TRBV20-1 | CSGQLEETQYF
TRBJ1-6 | TRBV2 | CASRTRGENSPLHF
TRBJ2-2 | TRBV7-9 | CASSWDRANTGELFF
TRBJ1-1 | TRBV6-4 | CASRRGWAEAFF
TRBJ2-3 | TRBV2 | CASSGSGLAVTDTQYF
TRBJ1-2 | TRBV5-1 | CASSLGGTGRHYTF
TRBJ1-2 | TRBV6-5 | CASSFGSLSGGYTF
TRBJ2-7 | TRBV28 | CASSLDRSRQYF
TRBJ2-7 | TRBV4-1 | CASSQGGQGLLYEQYF
TRBJ2-1 | TRBV5-6 | CASSLAGRRSYNEQFF
TRBJ1-6 | TRBV7-9 | CASSDNRGGSPLHF
TRBJ2-2 | TRBV29-1 | CSVRDRGAGELFF
TRBJ2-1 | TRBV3-1/TRBV3-2 | CASMGSGARGNEQFF
TRBJ2-7 | TRBV7-2 | CASSLTGSSYEQYF
TRBJ2-5 | TRBV5-4 | CASSLGQKYQETQYF
TRBJ1-2 | TRBV4-3 | CASSQDRGSGYGYTF
TRBJ1-2 | TRBV7-9 | CASSLEATGYGYTF
TRBJ2-1 | TRBV28 | CASSSIERLYNEQFF
TRBJ2-5 | TRBV5-1 | CASSLNLAGGRFQETQYF
TRBJ1-5 | TRBV21-1 | CASSKRGGPYSNQPQHF
TRBJ1-2 | TRBV9 | CASSSRTGSYGYTF
TRBJ2-7 | TRBV20-1 | CSAGTVQYF
TRBJ2-5 | TRBV3-1/TRBV3-2 | CASSRTSGSLPGTQYF
TRBJ2-3 | TRBV6-4 | CASSEGTSGSITDTQYF
TRBJ2-1 | TRBV5-4 | CASSLAFGRADEQFF
TRBJ2-7 | TRBV7-9 | CASSLEGEKNYEQYF
TRBJ2-7 | TRBV5-8 | CASSLTRGKEQYF
TRBJ1-3 | TRBV19 | CASSLRGGARPGNTIYF
TRBJ2-7 | TRBV7-8 | CASSSLSGINTYEQYF
TRBJ2-5 | TRBV30 | CAWSVRGTQYF
TRBJ2-3 | TRBV9 | CASSVRAGGWGTDTQYF
TRBJ1-1 | TRBV28 | CASTPWASDEAFF
TRBJ2-1 | TRBV7-9 | CASSFYDGGDEQFF
TRBJ2-1 | TRBV15 | CATSRTSGYNEQFF
TRBJ1-4 | TRBV30 | CAWSPGLGTNEKLFF
TRBJ2-1 | TRBV5-4 | CASSQPDFNEQFF
TRBJ2-7 | TRBV5-1 | CASSASGTGGLTYEQYF
TRBJ2-2 | TRBV10-2 | CASRAPGNTGELFF
TRBJ1-3 | TRBV18 | CASSPQGFSGNTIYF
TRBJ1-2 | TRBV2 | CATIRQGDYGYTF
TRBJ1-1 | TRBV10-3 | CAISEPRFTGAPNTEAFF
TRBJ1-1 | TRBV6-1 | CASSDRENTEAFF
TRBJ2-7 | TRBV28 | CASSQGGAYEQYF
TRBJ1-2 | TRBV28 | CASSFFTVGYTF